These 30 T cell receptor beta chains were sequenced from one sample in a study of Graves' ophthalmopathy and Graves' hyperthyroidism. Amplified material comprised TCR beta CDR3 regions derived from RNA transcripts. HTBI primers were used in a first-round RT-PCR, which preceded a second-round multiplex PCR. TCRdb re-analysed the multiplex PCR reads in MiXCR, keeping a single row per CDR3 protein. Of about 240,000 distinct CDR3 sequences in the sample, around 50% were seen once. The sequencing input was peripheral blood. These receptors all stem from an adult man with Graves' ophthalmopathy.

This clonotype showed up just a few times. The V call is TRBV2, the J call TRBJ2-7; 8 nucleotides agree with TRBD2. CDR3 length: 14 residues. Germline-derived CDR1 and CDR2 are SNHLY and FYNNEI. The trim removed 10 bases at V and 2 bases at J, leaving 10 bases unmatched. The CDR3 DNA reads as TGTGCCACCCAACCGGGACTAGTAGCCTACGAGCAGTACTTC. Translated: CATQPGLVAYEQYF.

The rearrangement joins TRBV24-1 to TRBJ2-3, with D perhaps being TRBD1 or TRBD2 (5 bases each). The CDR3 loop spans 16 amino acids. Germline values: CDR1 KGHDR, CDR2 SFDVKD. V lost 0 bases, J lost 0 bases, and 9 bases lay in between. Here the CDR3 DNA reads TGTGCCACCAGTGATTTGTCCAGGGACAGCACAGATACGCAGTATTTT. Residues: CATSDLSRDSTDTQYF.

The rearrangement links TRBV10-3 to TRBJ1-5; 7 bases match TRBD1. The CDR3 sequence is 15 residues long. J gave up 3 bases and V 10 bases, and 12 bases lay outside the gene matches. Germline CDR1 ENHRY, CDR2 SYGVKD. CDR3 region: CARRDSPDLNQPQHF. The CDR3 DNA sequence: TGTGCCAGAAGGGACAGCCCAGACCTCAATCAGCCCCAGCATTTT.

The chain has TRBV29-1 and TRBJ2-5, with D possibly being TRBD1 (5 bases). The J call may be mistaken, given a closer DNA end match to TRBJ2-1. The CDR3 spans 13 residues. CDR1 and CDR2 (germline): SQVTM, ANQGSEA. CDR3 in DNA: TGCAGCGCTCTTTCTATAGACAGAAATGAGCAGTTCTTC. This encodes CSALSIDRNEQFF.

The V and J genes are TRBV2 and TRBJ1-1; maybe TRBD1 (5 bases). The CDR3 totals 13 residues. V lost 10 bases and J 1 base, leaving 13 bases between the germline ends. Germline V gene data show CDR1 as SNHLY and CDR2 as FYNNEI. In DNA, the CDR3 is TGTGCCAACTCTCAGGGACCGAACACTGAAGCTTTCTTT. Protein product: CANSQGPNTEAFF.

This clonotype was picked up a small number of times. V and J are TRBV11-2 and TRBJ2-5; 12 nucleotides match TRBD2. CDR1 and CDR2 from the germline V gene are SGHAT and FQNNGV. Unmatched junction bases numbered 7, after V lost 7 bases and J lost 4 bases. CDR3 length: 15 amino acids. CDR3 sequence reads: CASNPLAGGSETQYF. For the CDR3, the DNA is TGTGCCAGCAATCCACTAGCGGGGGGCTCAGAGACCCAGTACTTC.

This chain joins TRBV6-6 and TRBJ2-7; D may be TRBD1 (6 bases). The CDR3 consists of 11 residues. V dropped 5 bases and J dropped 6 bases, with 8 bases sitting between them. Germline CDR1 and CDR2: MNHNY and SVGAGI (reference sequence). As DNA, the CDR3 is TGTGCCAGCAGTGACAGGTTCGAGCAGTACTTC. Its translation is CASSDRFEQYF.

As DNA, the CDR3 is TGCAGTGCTAGGGGACTAGCGGAGACCCAGTACTTC. Translated, it gives CSARGLAETQYF. The genes are TRBV20-1 and TRBJ2-5; 10 bases map to TRBD2. This CDR3 comprises 12 residues. The V gene's germline CDR1 is DFQATT and CDR2 SNEGSKA (reference sequence). The ends lost 3 bases at V and 5 bases at J; junction bases unmatched: 0.

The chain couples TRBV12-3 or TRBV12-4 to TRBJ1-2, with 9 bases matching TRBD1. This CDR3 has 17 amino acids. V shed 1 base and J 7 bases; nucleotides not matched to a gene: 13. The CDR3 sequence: CASSLGTGASYPFGYTF. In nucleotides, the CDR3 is TGTGCCAGCAGTTTAGGGACAGGGGCGTCCTATCCTTTTGGCTACACCTTC.

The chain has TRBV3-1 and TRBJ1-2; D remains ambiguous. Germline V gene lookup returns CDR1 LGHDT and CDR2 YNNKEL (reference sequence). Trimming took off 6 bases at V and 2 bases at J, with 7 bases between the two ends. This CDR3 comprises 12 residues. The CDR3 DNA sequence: TGTGCCAGCAGTCAATACAACTATGGCTACACCTTC. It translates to CASSQYNYGYTF.

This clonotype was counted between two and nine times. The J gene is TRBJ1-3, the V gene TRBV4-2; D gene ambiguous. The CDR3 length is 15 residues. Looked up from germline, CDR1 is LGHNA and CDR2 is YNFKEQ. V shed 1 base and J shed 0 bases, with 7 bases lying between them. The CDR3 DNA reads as TGTGCCAGCAGCCAAGTCGGAGGCTCTGGAAACACCATATATTTT. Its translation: CASSQVGGSGNTIYF.

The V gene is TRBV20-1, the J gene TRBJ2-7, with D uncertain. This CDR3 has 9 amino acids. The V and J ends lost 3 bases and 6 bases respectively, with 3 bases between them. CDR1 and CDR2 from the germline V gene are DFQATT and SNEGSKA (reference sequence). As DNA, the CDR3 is TGCAGTGCTAGGGGCGAGCAGTACTTC. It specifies CSARGEQYF.

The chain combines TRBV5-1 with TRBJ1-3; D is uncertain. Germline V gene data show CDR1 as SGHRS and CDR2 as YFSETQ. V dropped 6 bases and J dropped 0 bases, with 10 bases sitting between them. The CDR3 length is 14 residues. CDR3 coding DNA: TGCGCCAGCACCCAAGGGATCTCTGGAAACACCATATATTTT. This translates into CASTQGISGNTIYF.

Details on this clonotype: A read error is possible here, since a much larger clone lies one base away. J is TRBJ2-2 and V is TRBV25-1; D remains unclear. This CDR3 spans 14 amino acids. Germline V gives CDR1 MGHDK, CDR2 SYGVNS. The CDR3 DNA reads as TGTGCCGGCAGTGAATATTTGCTGACCGGGGAGCTGTTTTTT. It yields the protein CAGSEYLLTGELFF.

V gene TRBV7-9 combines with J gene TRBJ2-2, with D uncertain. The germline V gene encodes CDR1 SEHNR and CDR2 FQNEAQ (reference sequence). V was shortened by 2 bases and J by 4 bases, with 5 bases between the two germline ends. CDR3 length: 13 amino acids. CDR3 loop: CASSLIATGELFF. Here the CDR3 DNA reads TGTGCCAGCAGCTTAATCGCCACCGGGGAGCTGTTTTTT. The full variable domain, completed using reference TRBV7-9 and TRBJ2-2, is DTGVSQNPRHKITKRGQNVTFRCDPISEHNRLYWYRQTLGQGPEFLTYFQNEAQLEKSRLLSDRFSAERPKGSFSTLEIQRTEQGDSAMYLCASSLIATGELFFGEGSRLTVL.

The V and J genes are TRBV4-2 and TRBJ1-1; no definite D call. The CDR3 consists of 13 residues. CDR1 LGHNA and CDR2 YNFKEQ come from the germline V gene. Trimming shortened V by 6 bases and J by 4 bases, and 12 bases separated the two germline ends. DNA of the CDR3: TGTGCCAGCAGTAGGGCGCGGAGCACTGAAGCTTTCTTT. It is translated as CASSRARSTEAFF.

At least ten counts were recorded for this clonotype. DNA of the CDR3: TGTGCCACCAGTGACCCAGGTTACCAAGAGACCCAGTACTTC. Its protein is CATSDPGYQETQYF. V is TRBV24-1 and J is TRBJ2-5; no clear D. V was pared by 4 bases and J by 0 bases, with 8 bases between. Germline CDR1 reads KGHDR; CDR2 reads SFDVKD. The CDR3 is 14 residues long.

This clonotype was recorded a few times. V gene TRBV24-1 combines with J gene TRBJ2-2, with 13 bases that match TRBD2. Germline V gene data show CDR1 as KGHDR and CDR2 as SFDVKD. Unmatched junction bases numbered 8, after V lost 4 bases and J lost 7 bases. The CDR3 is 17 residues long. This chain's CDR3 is CATSDRTSGSYFGELFF. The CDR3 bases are TGTGCCACCAGTGACCGGACTAGCGGGAGTTATTTCGGGGAGCTGTTTTTT.

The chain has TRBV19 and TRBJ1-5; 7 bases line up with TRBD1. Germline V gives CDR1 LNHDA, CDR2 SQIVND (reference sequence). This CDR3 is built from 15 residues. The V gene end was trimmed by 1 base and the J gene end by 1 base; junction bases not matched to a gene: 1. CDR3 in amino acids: CASSIGDSSNQPQHF. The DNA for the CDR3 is TGTGCCAGTAGTATAGGGGACAGCAGCAATCAGCCCCAGCATTTT.

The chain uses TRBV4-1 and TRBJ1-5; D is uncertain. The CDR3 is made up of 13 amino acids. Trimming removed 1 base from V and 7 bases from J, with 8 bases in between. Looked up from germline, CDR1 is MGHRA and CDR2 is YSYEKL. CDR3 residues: CASSQVRTQPQHF. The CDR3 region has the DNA TGCGCCAGCAGCCAAGTCCGGACGCAGCCCCAGCATTTT.

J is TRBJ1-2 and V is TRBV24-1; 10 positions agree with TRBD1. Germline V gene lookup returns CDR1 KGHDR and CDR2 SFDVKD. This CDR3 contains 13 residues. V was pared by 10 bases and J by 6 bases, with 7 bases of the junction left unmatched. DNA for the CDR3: TGTGCCACTGCGACAGGGGGCGAGAATGGCTACACCTTC. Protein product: CATATGGENGYTF.

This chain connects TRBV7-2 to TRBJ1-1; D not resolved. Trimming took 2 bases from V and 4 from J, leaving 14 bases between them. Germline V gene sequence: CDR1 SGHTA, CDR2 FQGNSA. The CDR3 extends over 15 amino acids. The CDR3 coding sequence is TGTGCCAGCAGCTTAAGGTCGGGAAGGTTCACTGAAGCTTTCTTT. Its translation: CASSLRSGRFTEAFF.

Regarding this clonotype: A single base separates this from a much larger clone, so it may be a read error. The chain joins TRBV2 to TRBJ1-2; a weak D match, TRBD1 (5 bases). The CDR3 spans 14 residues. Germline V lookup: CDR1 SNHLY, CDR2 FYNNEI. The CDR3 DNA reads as TGTGTCAGCAGCTTAGGACACCAAGGGCTTGGCTACACCTTC. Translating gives CVSSLGHQGLGYTF.

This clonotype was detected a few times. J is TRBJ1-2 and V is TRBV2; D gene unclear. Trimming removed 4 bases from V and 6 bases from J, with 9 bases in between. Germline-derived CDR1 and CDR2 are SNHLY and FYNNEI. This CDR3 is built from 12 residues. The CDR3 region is CASSGERHGYTF. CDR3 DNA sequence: TGTGCCAGCAGTGGGGAAAGGCATGGCTACACCTTC.

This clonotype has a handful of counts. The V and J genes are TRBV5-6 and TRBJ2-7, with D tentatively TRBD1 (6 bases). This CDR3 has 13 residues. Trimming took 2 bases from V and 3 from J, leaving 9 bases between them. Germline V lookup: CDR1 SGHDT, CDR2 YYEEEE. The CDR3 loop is CASSLQGNYEQYF. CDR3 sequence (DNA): TGTGCCAGCAGCTTACAGGGAAACTACGAGCAGTACTTC. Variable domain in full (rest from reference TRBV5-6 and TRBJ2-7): DAGVTQSPTHLIKTRGQQVTLRCSPKSGHDTVSWYQQALGQGPQFIFQYYEEEERQRGNFPDRFSGHQFPNYSSELNVNALLLGDSALYLCASSLQGNYEQYFGPGTRLTVT.

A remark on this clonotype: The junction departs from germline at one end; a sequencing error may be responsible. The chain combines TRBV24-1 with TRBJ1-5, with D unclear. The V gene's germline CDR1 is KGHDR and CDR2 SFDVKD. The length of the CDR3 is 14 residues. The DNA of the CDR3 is TGTGCCACCAGTGATTTGGAGGGAAATCAGCCCCGGCATTTT. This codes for CATSDLEGNQPRHF.

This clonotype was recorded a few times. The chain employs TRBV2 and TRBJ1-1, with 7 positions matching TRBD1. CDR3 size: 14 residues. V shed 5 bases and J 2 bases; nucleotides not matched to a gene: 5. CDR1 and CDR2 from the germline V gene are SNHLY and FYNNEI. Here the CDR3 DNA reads TGTGCCAGCAGTATAAGGGGGCTCAACACTGAAGCTTTCTTT. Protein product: CASSIRGLNTEAFF. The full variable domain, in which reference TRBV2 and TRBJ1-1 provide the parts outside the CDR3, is EPEVTQTPSHQVTQMGQEVILRCVPISNHLYFYWYRQILGQKVEFLVSFYNNEISEKSEIFDDQFSVERPDGSNFTLKIRSTKLEDSAMYFCASSIRGLNTEAFFGQGTRLTVV.

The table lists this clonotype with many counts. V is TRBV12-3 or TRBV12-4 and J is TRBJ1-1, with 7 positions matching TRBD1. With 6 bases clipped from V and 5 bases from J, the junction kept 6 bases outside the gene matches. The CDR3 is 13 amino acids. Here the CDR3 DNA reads TGTGCCAGCAGCGAGGGGGCGCGTACTGAAGCTTTCTTT. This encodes CASSEGARTEAFF.

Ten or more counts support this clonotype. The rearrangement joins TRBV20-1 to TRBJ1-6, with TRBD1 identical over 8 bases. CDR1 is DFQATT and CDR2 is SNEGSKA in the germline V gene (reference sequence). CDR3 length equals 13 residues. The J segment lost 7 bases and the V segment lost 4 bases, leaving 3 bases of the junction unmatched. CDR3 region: CSAIYRGNSPLHF. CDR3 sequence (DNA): TGCAGTGCTATCTACAGGGGGAATTCACCCCTCCACTTT.

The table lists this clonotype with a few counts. In DNA, the CDR3 is TGTGCCAGCTCATCTAGGGAGACTGAAGCTTTCTTT. As protein: CASSSRETEAFF. The rearrangement links TRBV18 to TRBJ1-1, with no clear D. CDR1 and CDR2 (germline): KGHSH, LQKENI. Between the trimmed V and J ends, which lost 5 bases and 5 bases, there was a span of 9 bases. The CDR3 contains 12 residues.